These 25 T cell receptor beta chains were all obtained from the same sample, sequenced in a study of CD8 T cells in Susac syndrome. After extraction with the RNeasy kit, roughly 0.45 to 1 ug of the RNA was reverse transcribed using random hexamers. TCRdb itself ran the immunoSEQ multiplex PCR reads through MiXCR, one entry per CDR3 protein. The data show 250,000 or so distinct CDR3 sequences, around 93% seen once. Sequencing was performed on CD4+ T cells from PBMCs. These TCRs come from a human donor with multiple sclerosis.

The rearrangement links TRBV3-1 to TRBJ1-5; D is possibly TRBD1 (6 bases). Germline V lookup: CDR1 LGHDT, CDR2 YNNKEL (reference sequence). The CDR3 loop spans 15 amino acids. V was pared by 0 bases and J by 5 bases, with 11 bases between. The CDR3 spells CASSQDVGGHQPQHF. The DNA for the CDR3 is TGTGCCAGCAGCCAAGACGTGGGGGGCCATCAGCCCCAGCATTTT. Variable domain in full (rest from reference TRBV3-1 and TRBJ1-5): DTAVSQTPKYLVTQMGNDKSIKCEQNLGHDTMYWYKQDSKKFLKIMFSYNNKELIINETVPNRFSPKSPDKAHLNLHINSLELGDSAVYFCASSQDVGGHQPQHFGDGTRLSIL.

This chain joins TRBV2 and TRBJ1-2; D might be TRBD1 (5 bases). Trimming removed 6 bases from V and 4 bases from J, with 15 bases in between. CDR1 SNHLY and CDR2 FYNNEI come from the germline V gene. This CDR3 is 14 amino acids long. The CDR3 is CASRNSPGTYGYTF. CDR3 DNA: TGTGCCAGCAGGAATTCTCCAGGGACCTATGGCTACACCTTC. Full variable domain (missing parts from reference TRBV2 and TRBJ1-2): EPEVTQTPSHQVTQMGQEVILRCVPISNHLYFYWYRQILGQKVEFLVSFYNNEISEKSEIFDDQFSVERPDGSNFTLKIRSTKLEDSAMYFCASRNSPGTYGYTFGSGTRLTVV.

In its sample, this clonotype was seen once. The chain employs TRBV20-1 and TRBJ2-7; D may be TRBD2 (6 bases). Trimming removed 4 bases at V and 5 bases at J, with 15 bases between. The CDR3 has 13 amino acids. The germline gives CDR1 DFQATT, CDR2 SNEGSKA (reference sequence). DNA for the CDR3: TGCAGTGCTACCCGGGACGGGAGCAACGAGCAGTACGTC. The encoded protein is CSATRDGSNEQYV.

In its sample, this clonotype was seen once. The chain uses TRBV24-1 and TRBJ2-1; D may be TRBD1 or TRBD2 (5 bases each). Germline-derived CDR1 and CDR2 are KGHDR and SFDVKD. Trimming removed 4 bases at V and 0 bases at J, with 12 bases between. The CDR3 length is 16 residues. The CDR3: CATSEVGTSSYNEQFF. The CDR3 coding sequence is TGTGCCACCAGTGAGGTGGGGACGAGCTCCTACAATGAGCAGTTCTTC.

The chain employs TRBV6-2 or TRBV6-3 and TRBJ2-7, with no clear D. V dropped 2 bases and J dropped 4 bases, with 9 bases sitting between them. The germline CDR1 and CDR2 sequences are MNHEY and SVGEGT. The CDR3 has 13 amino acids. CDR3 region: CASSYQGRYEQYV. The CDR3 bases are TGTGCCAGCAGTTACCAAGGACGTTACGAGCAGTACGTC.

The V gene is TRBV28, the J gene TRBJ2-7, with D maybe TRBD2 (6 bases). Germline V gene sequence: CDR1 MDHEN, CDR2 SYDVKM. CDR3 length: 15 residues. Trimming took off 3 bases at V and 1 base at J, with 13 bases between the two ends. The DNA for the CDR3 is TGTGCCAGCAGTTTTCCGGGACTCCGGTCCTACGAGCAGTACTTC. Translation: CASSFPGLRSYEQYF.

The chain carries TRBV20-1 and TRBJ2-7, with 10 bases matching TRBD2. From germline, CDR1 is DFQATT and CDR2 SNEGSKA (reference sequence). This CDR3 comprises 15 residues. V lost 3 bases and J lost 3; bases outside the gene matches: 8. The CDR3 DNA is TGCAGTGCTAGCTGGCCCCTAGCGGGGGACTACGAGCAGTACGTC. Its protein is CSASWPLAGDYEQYV.

This clonotype was seen just once. The V call is TRBV12-3 or TRBV12-4, the J call TRBJ1-6, with D perhaps matching TRBD1 (5 bases). Trimming stripped 2 bases from V and 10 bases from J, with 15 bases between. The CDR3 has 15 residues. DNA for the CDR3: TGTGCCAGCAGTTTAAGGGACGGCGTCTCCTCACCCCTCCACTTT. Protein sequence: CASSLRDGVSSPLHF.

The chain carries TRBV2 and TRBJ1-5; perhaps TRBD1 as D (6 bases). There are 17 residues in the CDR3. Germline-derived CDR1 and CDR2 are SNHLY and FYNNEI. V was trimmed by 4 bases and J by 2 bases, leaving 18 bases between them. The CDR3 bases are TGTGCCAGCAGTGTAGGGGGGGCCGGTCGGGGCAATCAGCCCCAGCATTTT. Translation gives CASSVGGAGRGNQPQHF.

This chain uses TRBV21-1 with TRBJ2-7; the DNA was not compared with TRBD2, the D call given in the table. TRBV21-1 is flagged as a pseudogene. This CDR3 region has 16 residues. CDR3 protein: CASSKVWTLRTYEQYF. CDR3 coding DNA: TGTGCCAGCAGCAAAGTCTGGACTCTTAGAACCTACGAGCAGTACTTC.

CDR3 in amino acids: CASSEGPGNTIYF. CDR3 DNA sequence: TGTGCCAGCAGTGAAGGGCCTGGAAACACCATATATTTT. V usage is TRBV6-4 and J usage is TRBJ1-3; D gene unclear. The V end lost 3 bases, the J end lost 2 bases, and 5 bases lay between the germline ends. The CDR3 has 13 amino acids. From germline, CDR1 is MRHNA and CDR2 SNTAGT.

The chain links TRBV12-3 or TRBV12-4 to TRBJ2-1, with a possible D match to TRBD2 (6 bases). The ends were cut back, 6 bases at V and 10 bases at J, with 7 bases in the middle. The CDR3 is 10 amino acids. The CDR3 bases are TGTGCCAGCAGCCGGGAGGAGCAGTTCTTC. Translation gives CASSREEQFF.

This chain uses TRBV7-2 with TRBJ2-1, with 7 bases lining up with TRBD2. CDR3 length: 14 residues. Trimming took 2 bases from V and 6 from J; bases not matched to a gene: 4. In germline, CDR1 is SGHTA, CDR2 FQGNSA. The CDR3 nucleotides are TGTGCCAGCAGCTTATACACGGGAGGCAATGAGCAGTTCTTC. This translates into CASSLYTGGNEQFF.

The chain employs TRBV2 and TRBJ1-1; possible D gene TRBD1, 5 bases. Germline V CDR1 and CDR2: SNHLY, FYNNEI. Between the trimmed V and J ends, which lost 8 bases and 2 bases, there was a span of 12 bases. This CDR3 contains 13 residues. The CDR3 nucleotides read TGTGCCAGCGCGGGACTTTACAACACTGAAGCTTTCTTT. It yields the protein CASAGLYNTEAFF.

The sample holds one count of this clonotype. The chain uses TRBV29-1 and TRBJ1-2, with unresolved D. V lost 2 bases to trimming and J lost 8 bases, with 12 bases between them. In germline, CDR1 is SQVTM, CDR2 ANQGSEA. The CDR3 totals 12 residues. The CDR3 reads CSVEPQQRGYTF. The CDR3, as DNA: TGCAGCGTTGAACCCCAGCAGCGGGGCTACACCTTC.

A single count supports this clonotype. The rearrangement uses TRBV6-6 and TRBJ1-2; perhaps TRBD1 as D (5 bases). CDR1 and CDR2 from the germline V gene are MNHNY and SVGAGI (reference sequence). This CDR3 comprises 14 residues. The ends were cut back, 4 bases at V and 8 bases at J, with 17 bases in the middle. The CDR3 region has the DNA TGTGCCAGCAGTTCCGGACCGGGGGGTGGGGGCTACACCTTC. This sequence encodes CASSSGPGGGGYTF.

The chain employs TRBV27 and TRBJ2-1, with TRBD2 identical over 7 bases. Germline loops: CDR1 MNHEY, CDR2 SMNVEV (reference sequence). Losses at the gene ends were 4 bases for V and 5 bases for J; bases not matched to a gene: 5. This CDR3 has 14 amino acids. The CDR3 DNA is TGTGCCAGCAGTTCTGTGCGGGGGAACAATGAGCAGTTCTTC. As protein: CASSSVRGNNEQFF.

The gene calls are TRBV7-2 and TRBJ2-2; D unclear. V lost 3 bases and J 6 bases, leaving 11 bases between the germline ends. The CDR3 is made up of 14 amino acids. CDR1 and CDR2 from the germline V gene are SGHTA and FQGNSA. CDR3 residues: CASSLKIYSGELFF. The DNA for the CDR3 is TGTGCCAGCAGCTTGAAGATCTACTCCGGGGAGCTGTTTTTT.

The chain is built from TRBV5-4 and TRBJ2-7, with TRBD2 as a possible D gene (6 bases). Trimming left V 5 bases short and J 9 bases short, with 18 bases between. Germline V lookup: CDR1 SGHNT, CDR2 YYREEE (reference sequence). There are 13 residues in the CDR3. The CDR3 spells CASSRPGLAGQYV. CDR3 bases: TGTGCCAGCAGTCGACCGGGACTCGCAGGGCAGTACGTC.

On this clonotype itself: Germline is not matched at one junction end, which may reflect a read error. V is TRBV6-1 and J is TRBJ2-3; a possible D gene is TRBD1 (5 bases). CDR3 length: 15 residues. Per germline, CDR1 MNHNS and CDR2 SASEGT. CDR3 residues: CASREGALPTDTQYF. CDR3 sequence (DNA): TGTGCCAGCAGGGAAGGGGCGCTCCCCACAGATACGCAGTATTTT.

The chain is built from TRBV12-3 or TRBV12-4 and TRBJ2-1; 10 bases are shared with TRBD2. With V trimmed by 1 base and J by 10 bases, 10 bases remained unmatched. This CDR3 spans 16 amino acids. This chain's CDR3 is CASSLEASGSWVEQFF. The CDR3 nucleotides are TGTGCCAGCAGTTTAGAGGCTAGCGGGAGTTGGGTCGAGCAGTTCTTC.

This chain connects TRBV2 to TRBJ2-3; the D gene is possibly TRBD2 (6 bases). Germline V gene lookup returns CDR1 SNHLY and CDR2 FYNNEI. V lost 5 bases to trimming and J lost 2 bases, with 14 bases between them. The CDR3 runs 15 residues. The CDR3 DNA sequence: TGTGCCAGCAGTCTGAGCGGGCTGTACACAGATACGCAGTATTTT. Protein product: CASSLSGLYTDTQYF. The full variable domain, in which reference TRBV2 and TRBJ2-3 provide the parts outside the CDR3, is EPEVTQTPSHQVTQMGQEVILRCVPISNHLYFYWYRQILGQKVEFLVSFYNNEISEKSEIFDDQFSVERPDGSNFTLKIRSTKLEDSAMYFCASSLSGLYTDTQYFGPGTRLTVL.

The chain combines TRBV13 with TRBJ2-5; no clear D. Trimming took 5 bases from V and 7 from J, leaving 23 bases between them. CDR1 and CDR2 from the germline V gene are PRHDT and FYEKMQ (reference sequence). This CDR3 is 16 amino acids long. In DNA form, the CDR3 reads TGTGCCAGCAGCCCTCCCCTCGGAAGGGCCAAGGGGACCCAGTACTTC. It translates to CASSPPLGRAKGTQYF.

This chain joins TRBV10-3 and TRBJ2-4; 8 bases agree with TRBD1. The junction had 9 bases not matched to a gene; V was cut back by 2 bases and J by 6 bases. The CDR3 is 16 amino acids. The V gene's germline CDR1 is ENHRY and CDR2 SYGVKD. The CDR3 DNA reads as TGTGCCATCAGTGAGGCCCAGGACAGGGTCGGAAACATTCAGTACTTC. Translating gives CAISEAQDRVGNIQYF.

The chain couples TRBV15 to TRBJ1-3; D uncertain. This CDR3 is built from 15 residues. V lost 0 bases and J lost 1, with 7 bases in between. The germline CDR1 and CDR2 sequences are LNHNV and YYDKDF (reference sequence). CDR3 in amino acids: CATSRDVGSGNTIYF. In nucleotides, the CDR3 is TGTGCCACCAGCAGAGACGTAGGGTCTGGAAACACCATATATTTT. Full variable domain (outside the CDR3, taken from reference TRBV15 and TRBJ1-3): DAMVIQNPRYQVTQFGKPVTLSCSQTLNHNVMYWYQQKSSQAPKLLFHYYDKDFNNEADTPDNFQSRRPNTSFCFLDIRSPGLGDTAMYLCATSRDVGSGNTIYFGEGSWLTVV.